The clone carrying this TCR beta chain has a count of ten or more. The antigen remains unidentified. TCRdb re-called the 5' RACE reads through MiXCR, storing one row per CDR3 protein. The sample carries about 350,000 distinct CDR3 sequences, approximately 4% recorded once. The data stem from a study of T cells after yellow fever vaccination. Regarding the study as a whole: Clones that expanded after primary vaccination mostly reappeared after the booster (over 95% CD4, about 91% CD8).

This CDR3 is built from 12 residues. V lost 5 bases and J 10 bases, leaving 12 bases between the germline ends. Germline V lookup: CDR1 SEHNR, CDR2 FQNEAQ (reference sequence). This clonotype was sampled from a man aged 18 to 29 who received the YFV17D yellow fever vaccine. The genes are TRBV7-9 and TRBJ2-1; no reliable D call. Specimen: PBMCs, collected 5 days after the yellow fever booster vaccination. In DNA form, the CDR3 reads TGTGCCAGCAGCGATGAGGCCCCCGAGCAGTTCTTC. Its translation is CASSDEAPEQFF.